The present entry profiles one T cell receptor (beta chain) with its context. Germline CDR1 and CDR2: SGHRS and YFSETQ. The CDR3 has 13 amino acids. Trimming took 5 bases from V and 1 from J, leaving 7 bases between them. The data originate from a study of technical replicates of blood from several donors. Repertoires were generated with immunoSEQ multiplex PCR, while TCRdb's copy carries only in-frame clones and drops some. The profile shows 65,000 to 85,000 clones, more than 95% of them singletons. The specimen sequenced was T cells isolated from PBMCs. The chain links TRBV5-1 to TRBJ1-3; D perhaps matches TRBD1 (6 bases). This sequence originates from a human donor in good health. This chain's CDR3 is CASRDSSGNTIYF. The CDR3 DNA is TGCGCCAGCAGGGACAGTTCTGGAAACACCATATATTTT.